This T cell receptor (beta chain) was found in a study of blood T cell repertoires in COVID-19. Measured with immunoSEQ multiplex PCR; TCRdb has only the in-frame clones, and not every one. The table shows about 60,000 clones, with approximately 92% occurring only once. Germline loops: CDR1 PRHDT, CDR2 FYEKMQ (reference sequence). This CDR3 comprises 19 residues. Trimming cost V 1 base and J 3 bases; bases outside gene matches: 7. The chain recombines TRBV13 with TRBJ2-2; the match to TRBD2 covers 14 bases. The source of this sequence is a man aged 55-75 years with acute or convalescent COVID-19. Sequencing input: peripheral blood. CDR3 loop: CASSLAGTSGRPHTGELFF. Written as DNA, the CDR3 is TGTGCCAGCAGCTTAGCCGGGACTAGCGGGAGACCCCACACCGGGGAGCTGTTTTTT.